This T cell receptor beta chain was found in a study of cytomegalovirus exposure and HLA in healthy donors. Study-level findings and limits: TCR beta V- and J-gene trimming was later associated with a missense DCLRE1C variant. Across donors, sequencing depth was assumed by presence/absence analyses to be roughly uniform.

A multiplex PCR was run with 60 Vbeta primers and 13 Jbeta primers. Assay: immunoSEQ multiplex PCR; the TCRdb copy retains only in-frame clones and omits some. Among about 110,000 clones listed, over 75% were seen once. A note on this clone: Its cognate antigen is unknown.

The CDR3 totals 15 residues. V was cut by 2 bases and J by 1 base, with 11 bases left in between. The germline V gene has CDR1 MNHEY and CDR2 SVGAGI. The clonotype was recovered from a woman in her thirties or forties in good health and CMV-seropositive. The sequencing sample was made of PBMCs. V usage is TRBV6-5 and J usage is TRBJ1-2, with D possibly TRBD1 on 6 matching bases. The CDR3 loop reads CASSYAGGRNYGYTF. The CDR3 DNA reads TGTGCCAGCAGTTACGCGGGGGGGCGTAACTATGGCTACACCTTC.